This T cell receptor (beta chain) is from a study of T cell changes during pregnancy in multiple sclerosis. Generated by immunoSEQ multiplex PCR, the TCRdb table keeps only in-frame clones and is missing some. Altogether around 30,000 clones are present, 87% being singletons, with the ten largest covering more than 6%. The CDR3 extends over 15 amino acids. The V and J ends lost 4 bases and 1 base, in that order; junction bases with no gene match: 2. Per the germline V gene, CDR1 is MGHRA and CDR2 is YSYEKL. The source of this sequence is a female donor with multiple sclerosis, enrolled in a pregnancy study. J is TRBJ2-7 and V is TRBV4-1, with 12 bases matching TRBD2. The sample was CD8+ T cells from peripheral blood mononuclear cells, taken before pregnancy. Here the CDR3 reads CASSPLAGGSYEQYF. In DNA, the CDR3 is TGCGCCAGCAGCCCACTAGCGGGGGGTTCCTACGAGCAGTACTTC.